This is a list of T cell receptor beta chains from one sample in a study of Graves' ophthalmopathy and Graves' hyperthyroidism. TCRdb analysed the multiplex PCR reads with MiXCR anew, one entry per CDR3 protein. The sample lists just over 400,000 distinct CDR3 sequences; roughly 21% were seen once. Sequenced material: peripheral blood. These receptor sequences come from a young woman with stable Graves' hyperthyroidism. Each CDR3 is given without its conserved first and last residue. Fields, in order: J gene, V gene, CDR3 protein.

J: TRBJ1-1
V: TRBV12-3/TRBV12-4
CDR3: ASSLRVGNTEAF

J: TRBJ2-7
V: TRBV20-1
CDR3: SALGGSDYEQY

J: TRBJ1-2
V: TRBV19
CDR3: ASTPGPYYGYT

J: TRBJ1-6
V: TRBV27
CDR3: ASARGNTYNSPLH

J: TRBJ2-7
V: TRBV6-5
CDR3: ASSYAGSGEQY

J: TRBJ2-4
V: TRBV18
CDR3: ASSPQTGTKNIQY

J: TRBJ1-6
V: TRBV10-3
CDR3: AIRRTGNYNSPLH

J: TRBJ1-2
V: TRBV6-5
CDR3: ASSSGADYGYT

J: TRBJ2-4
V: TRBV3-1
CDR3: ASSQVFRGDIQY

J: TRBJ1-5
V: TRBV28
CDR3: ASRRTGSNQPQH

J: TRBJ2-7
V: TRBV20-1
CDR3: SARDPFGLSSYEQY

J: TRBJ2-7
V: TRBV24-1
CDR3: ATSEGTGFNEQY

J: TRBJ2-7
V: TRBV12-3/TRBV12-4
CDR3: ASSNGGYSYEQY

J: TRBJ2-7
V: TRBV15
CDR3: ATSREGRGSDEQY

J: TRBJ1-2
V: TRBV12-5
CDR3: ASGLGTRSDGYT

J: TRBJ1-1
V: TRBV7-2
CDR3: ASSSSNWNTEAF

J: TRBJ2-7
V: TRBV5-5
CDR3: ASRPTSGSSYEQY

J: TRBJ1-6
V: TRBV11-2
CDR3: ASSYDRGNSPLH

J: TRBJ2-5
V: TRBV7-2
CDR3: ASSPWTETQY

J: TRBJ2-2
V: TRBV24-1
CDR3: ATSDSGLAGELF

J: TRBJ2-7
V: TRBV27
CDR3: ASSRQGPAMSYEQY

J: TRBJ2-5
V: TRBV7-2
CDR3: ATIAGEGETQY

J: TRBJ1-1
V: TRBV7-8
CDR3: ASSIWGTMNTEAF

J: TRBJ2-5
V: TRBV7-9
CDR3: ASSSQVPTETQY

J: TRBJ1-2
V: TRBV5-5
CDR3: ASSFLPTGAGYT

J: TRBJ1-2
V: TRBV15
CDR3: ATSNGRGGDGYT

J: TRBJ2-5
V: TRBV9
CDR3: ASSADSESQY

J: TRBJ1-1
V: TRBV12-3/TRBV12-4
CDR3: ASSLERDRGEAF

J: TRBJ1-1
V: TRBV9
CDR3: ASSVTGSNTEAF

J: TRBJ2-7
V: TRBV6-1
CDR3: ASSRYRDRGEQY

J: TRBJ2-3
V: TRBV4-1
CDR3: ASSQGLRTDTQY

J: TRBJ2-2
V: TRBV6-1
CDR3: ASALDRANTGELF

J: TRBJ2-7
V: TRBV27
CDR3: ASSDKTGVLGEQY

J: TRBJ1-1
V: TRBV5-1
CDR3: ASSLDVSDSVGNTEAF

J: TRBJ1-1
V: TRBV10-3
CDR3: AIQGGTTEAF

J: TRBJ2-2
V: TRBV20-1
CDR3: TSLADTGELF

J: TRBJ2-7
V: TRBV5-1
CDR3: ASSADTYEQY

J: TRBJ1-5
V: TRBV12-3/TRBV12-4
CDR3: ASSLQRQAAYSNQPQH

J: TRBJ1-3
V: TRBV19
CDR3: ACSWDRGKGNTIY

J: TRBJ1-1
V: TRBV7-9
CDR3: ANTPSPGLGTEAF

J: TRBJ2-2
V: TRBV27
CDR3: ASSLYQNIDTGELF

J: TRBJ2-2
V: TRBV19
CDR3: ASSPRQGGAGELF

J: TRBJ2-6
V: TRBV11-1
CDR3: ASSLARVLGPPPGANVLT

J: TRBJ1-6
V: TRBV5-4
CDR3: ASSHRDSNSPLH

J: TRBJ2-7
V: TRBV20-1
CDR3: SAAWTGFGEQY

J: TRBJ1-1
V: TRBV7-9
CDR3: ASGDGGGTEAF

J: TRBJ2-7
V: TRBV29-1
CDR3: SVASGTYEQY

J: TRBJ1-2
V: TRBV4-3
CDR3: ASSQARTEDRGYT

J: TRBJ1-1
V: TRBV30
CDR3: AWSVSLNTEAF

J: TRBJ2-7
V: TRBV4-1
CDR3: ASSRTGVAASYEQY

J: TRBJ2-5
V: TRBV12-3/TRBV12-4
CDR3: ASSYFGGSQETQY

J: TRBJ1-5
V: TRBV20-1
CDR3: SARDRTGYQPQH

J: TRBJ2-7
V: TRBV12-3/TRBV12-4
CDR3: ASSLQGARYEQY

J: TRBJ1-1
V: TRBV7-2
CDR3: ASSARVRDTEAF

J: TRBJ1-6
V: TRBV2
CDR3: ASTPRQGSNSPLH

J: TRBJ2-7
V: TRBV6-5
CDR3: ASTTGDTYEQY

J: TRBJ1-3
V: TRBV2
CDR3: ASGKRKRDRRGNTIY

J: TRBJ2-5
V: TRBV4-2
CDR3: ASSQVMREVTQY